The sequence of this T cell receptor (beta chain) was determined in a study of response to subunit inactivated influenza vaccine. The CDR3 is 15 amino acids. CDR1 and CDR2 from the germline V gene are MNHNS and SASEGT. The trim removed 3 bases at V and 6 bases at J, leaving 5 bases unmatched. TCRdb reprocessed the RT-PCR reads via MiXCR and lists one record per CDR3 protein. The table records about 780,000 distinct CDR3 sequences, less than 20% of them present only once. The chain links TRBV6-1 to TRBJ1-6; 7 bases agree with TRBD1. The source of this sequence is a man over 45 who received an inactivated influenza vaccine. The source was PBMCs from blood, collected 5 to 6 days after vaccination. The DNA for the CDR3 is TGTGCCAGCAGTGAGGCGGGGACAGTTAATTCACCCCTCCACTTT. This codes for CASSEAGTVNSPLHF.